These 14 T cell receptor beta chains came from one sample sequenced in a study of monozygotic twins with inflammatory bowel disease. TCRdb reprocessed the 5' RACE reads; each CDR3 protein has one entry and no DNA is given. The sample features about 380,000 distinct CDR3 sequences, with 2.5% to 3% in its top ten. The specimen sequenced was blood. The receptors derive from a human donor with ulcerative colitis or Crohn's disease, or a healthy co-twin of an affected twin (not recorded which).

The V and J genes are TRBV7-7 and TRBJ2-2. The CDR3 covers 14 residues. Germline V gene lookup returns CDR1 SSHAT and CDR2 FNYEAQ (reference sequence). The CDR3 sequence: CASRETKNTGELFF.

The V gene is TRBV6-5, the J gene TRBJ2-2. CDR1 is MNHEY and CDR2 is SVGAGI in the germline V gene. The CDR3 runs 14 residues. The CDR3 spells CASSYSWGTGELFF.

The rearrangement joins TRBV7-9 to TRBJ2-3; TCRdb reports TRBD2, a call that lacks DNA to check it against. The CDR3 runs to 18 residues. Germline loops: CDR1 SEHNR, CDR2 FQNEAQ (reference sequence). CDR3 protein: CASSLYATSGTRTDTQYF.

The rearrangement joins TRBV27 to TRBJ2-7. The germline gives CDR1 MNHEY, CDR2 SMNVEV (reference sequence). CDR3 length: 17 residues. The CDR3 reads CASSLSTSATILYEQYF.

The chain uses TRBV20-1 and TRBJ2-5; TCRdb gives TRBD1 as the D gene, but with no DNA this cannot be confirmed. CDR1 and CDR2 (germline): DFQATT, SNEGSKA (reference sequence). CDR3 size: 14 residues. The CDR3 region is CSARDNRGAETQYF.

V is TRBV6-2 or TRBV6-3 and J is TRBJ2-2. This CDR3 has 12 residues. Germline V gene data show CDR1 as MNHEY and CDR2 as SVGEGT. The CDR3 region is CASWGNTGELFF.

This chain links TRBV4-3 with TRBJ2-3. The germline V gene has CDR1 LGHNA and CDR2 YSLEER. The CDR3 runs 18 residues. CDR3 sequence: CASSQPRTRYLSTDTQYF.

The chain employs TRBV15 and TRBJ1-2; checking the TCRdb D call of TRBD1 is not possible without DNA. Germline V gives CDR1 LNHNV, CDR2 YYDKDF (reference sequence). This CDR3 is built from 16 residues. The CDR3 sequence: CATSGRPGQGPYGYTF.

This chain connects TRBV5-1 to TRBJ1-2; with no DNA, the TCRdb D assignment of TRBD1 cannot be verified. CDR3 length equals 15 residues. The germline CDR1 and CDR2 sequences are SGHRS and YFSETQ. The CDR3 loop reads CASSKNPGGEGGYTF.

The rearrangement uses TRBV4-3 and TRBJ2-5; TCRdb designates TRBD1, a call that cannot be tested without DNA. Germline V gives CDR1 LGHNA, CDR2 YSLEER. The CDR3 runs 17 residues. CDR3 residues: CASSQATGGWDGETQYF.

The gene calls are TRBV4-1 and TRBJ1-5. The CDR3 extends over 14 amino acids. CDR1 and CDR2 (germline): MGHRA, YSYEKL. CDR3 protein: CASSWLDSNQPQHF.

The J gene is TRBJ2-3, the V gene TRBV11-3; TCRdb indicates TRBD1, and absent DNA this call remains unverified. The CDR3 consists of 14 residues. The germline gives CDR1 SGHNT, CDR2 YENEEA. CDR3 amino acids: CASSPGAGADTQYF.

The V call is TRBV6-5, the J call TRBJ2-7; no DNA is available, so the TRBD2 call from TCRdb remains unchecked. Germline V gene sequence: CDR1 MNHEY, CDR2 SVGAGI. The CDR3 spans 14 residues. The CDR3 region is CASSYRRAGYEQYF.

This chain uses TRBV25-1 with TRBJ1-2; TCRdb's D call, TRBD1, is unchecked because there is no DNA. The CDR3 is made up of 13 amino acids. Germline V CDR1 and CDR2: MGHDK, SYGVNS. The CDR3 sequence is CASRETGNYGYTF.